What follows are 31 T cell receptor beta chains derived from one specimen sequenced in a study of blood T cell repertoires in COVID-19. Assay: immunoSEQ multiplex PCR; the TCRdb copy retains only in-frame clones and omits some. This repertoire shows approximately 200,000 clones, about 81% found once; its top ten account for approximately 12%. Material: peripheral blood. These receptors were collected from a woman at least 80 years old with COVID-19, enrolled during active disease.

This rearrangement joins TRBV5-1 to TRBJ1-1; unclear D gene. Germline values: CDR1 SGHRS, CDR2 YFSETQ. The CDR3 totals 13 residues. The V gene lost 2 bases and the J gene lost 1 base, with 6 bases spanning the gap. The chain's CDR3 is CASSLQPNTEAFF. Here the CDR3 DNA reads TGCGCCAGCAGCTTACAGCCGAACACTGAAGCTTTCTTT.

Written as DNA, the CDR3 is TGTGCCAGCAGCTTGCTGGGGCGAAGGTCCTACGAGCAGTACTTC. Translated: CASSLLGRRSYEQYF. The gene calls are TRBV5-4 and TRBJ2-7; perhaps TRBD1 as D (5 bases). V lost 1 base and J 1 base, leaving 12 bases between the germline ends. CDR1 and CDR2 from the germline V gene are SGHNT and YYREEE (reference sequence). This CDR3 has 15 residues.

This chain links TRBV3-1 (or the pseudogene TRBV3-2) with TRBJ1-4; 8 bases agree with TRBD1. The CDR3 is made up of 14 amino acids. The ends lost 1 base at V and 14 bases at J; junction bases unmatched: 9. Germline CDR1 and CDR2: LGHDT and YNNKEL (reference sequence). The CDR3 DNA sequence: TGTGCCAGCAGCCAAGGGACAGGGTTTGCCTTGCTGTTTTTT. It translates to CASSQGTGFALLFF.

The V and J genes are TRBV12-3 or TRBV12-4 and TRBJ1-2; TRBD1 agrees at 7 bases. With 3 bases clipped from V and 4 bases from J, the junction kept 2 bases outside the gene matches. This CDR3 contains 13 residues. The CDR3 DNA sequence: TGTGCCAGCAGTTTGTCAGGGGGCTATGGCTACACCTTC. Translated: CASSLSGGYGYTF.

V gene TRBV11-2 combines with J gene TRBJ2-7, with 13 positions matching TRBD2. This CDR3 has 15 amino acids. Germline trimming cut 5 bases from V and 7 bases from J; bases unmatched to any gene: 8. In germline, CDR1 is SGHAT, CDR2 FQNNGV. The CDR3 reads CASSRYTSGGGEQYF. The CDR3 region has the DNA TGTGCCAGCAGCCGCTACACTAGCGGGGGGGGTGAGCAGTACTTC.

In this sample, this clone turned up a few times. This is likely a read error, given that the CDR3 carries no conserved phenylalanine or tryptophan at its end. The DNA is left out, because the CDR3 cannot be placed on it with certainty; the CDR3 is given as TCRdb lists it. The chain employs TRBV19 and TRBJ2-7; TRBD1 is the table's D call, not checked against the DNA. The CDR3 is 9 amino acids in total, end residues counted. CDR1 is LNHDA, CDR2 SQIVND, per germline (reference sequence). Here the CDR3 reads CASSIEAPL.

This clone is a singleton in its sample. The chain links TRBV7-8 to TRBJ2-3; D perhaps matches TRBD1 (6 bases). The V gene's germline CDR1 is SGHVS and CDR2 FQNEAQ. This CDR3 has 17 residues. Trimming cost V 1 base and J 1 base, with 15 bases left between them. CDR3: CASSLVPSRGGTDTQYF. CDR3 nucleotide sequence: TGTGCCAGCAGCTTAGTCCCGAGCAGGGGCGGCACAGATACGCAGTATTTT. The whole variable domain, filled in from reference TRBV7-8 and TRBJ2-3, reads GAGVSQSPRYKVAKRGQDVALRCDPISGHVSLFWYQQALGQGPEFLTYFQNEAQLDKSGLPSDRFFAERPEGSVSTLKIQRTQQEDSAVYLCASSLVPSRGGTDTQYFGPGTRLTVL.

The rearrangement uses TRBV11-2 and TRBJ1-2; no definite D call. Trimming took off 0 bases at V and 3 bases at J, with 11 bases between the two ends. The CDR3 loop spans 15 amino acids. CDR1 and CDR2 (germline): SGHAT, FQNNGV. CDR3 coding DNA: TGTGCCAGCAGCTTAGATCAAAGAGGGTACTATGGCTACACCTTC. Translated, it gives CASSLDQRGYYGYTF.

The table lists this clone with a count of one. This chain joins TRBV9 and TRBJ2-3, with 7 bases that match TRBD2. V trimming: 5 bases; J trimming: 2 bases; junction bases outside the gene matches: 8. Per the germline V gene, CDR1 is SGDLS and CDR2 is YYNGEE. CDR3 length equals 15 residues. CDR3 region: CASSPLAEVTDTQYF. Here the CDR3 DNA reads TGTGCCAGCAGTCCTCTAGCGGAGGTCACAGATACGCAGTATTTT.

The chain's CDR3 is CASSSGRVDGYTF. Here the CDR3 DNA reads TGTGCCAGCAGCTCCGGCAGGGTGGATGGCTACACCTTC. The gene calls are TRBV5-5 and TRBJ1-2, with a possible D match to TRBD1 (5 bases). This CDR3 spans 13 amino acids. Germline V CDR1 and CDR2: SGHKS, YYEKEE (reference sequence). V lost 3 bases and J 6 bases, leaving 12 bases between the germline ends.

This clone was seen only once. The rearrangement uses TRBV12-5 and TRBJ2-3; no clear D gene. CDR1 is LGHNT and CDR2 is FRNRAP in the germline V gene. The length of the CDR3 is 16 residues. Trimming removed 3 bases from V and 1 base from J, with 14 bases in between. The CDR3 region has the DNA TGTGCTAGTGGTTTTTCCCTCACAGCTGGCACAGATACGCAGTATTTT. It translates to CASGFSLTAGTDTQYF.

The J gene is TRBJ2-2, the V gene TRBV12-3 or TRBV12-4, with D uncertain. Trimming left V 6 bases short and J 0 bases short, with 5 bases between. This CDR3 region has 13 residues. The CDR3, as DNA: TGTGCCAGCAGGCGGTCGAACACCGGGGAGCTGTTTTTT. Amino acids: CASRRSNTGELFF.

This clone was picked up many times. The chain uses TRBV14 and TRBJ1-2; D may be TRBD1 (5 bases). Germline CDR1 and CDR2: SGHDN and FVKESK. The CDR3 is 16 amino acids. Trimming cost V 3 bases and J 1 base, with 15 bases left between them. CDR3 sequence reads: CASSHSYGGRNYGYTF. Here the CDR3 DNA reads TGTGCCAGCAGCCACTCCTACGGGGGACGTAACTATGGCTACACCTTC.

The chain joins TRBV15 to TRBJ2-1; TRBD2 is a possible D gene (6 bases). This CDR3 contains 15 residues. V was clipped by 1 base and J by 5 bases, with 12 bases between them. Germline loops: CDR1 LNHNV, CDR2 YYDKDF (reference sequence). In nucleotides, the CDR3 is TGTGCCACCAGCAGAGGACTAGATTATAACAATGAGCAGTTCTTC. Protein sequence: CATSRGLDYNNEQFF. The full variable domain, with the rest looked up from reference TRBV15 and TRBJ2-1, is DAMVIQNPRYQVTQFGKPVTLSCSQTLNHNVMYWYQQKSSQAPKLLFHYYDKDFNNEADTPDNFQSRRPNTSFCFLDIRSPGLGDTAMYLCATSRGLDYNNEQFFGPGTRLTVL.

The rearrangement links TRBV5-1 to TRBJ2-1, with 7 bases matching TRBD2. Germline trimming cut 6 bases from V and 6 bases from J; bases unmatched to any gene: 9. Germline loops: CDR1 SGHRS, CDR2 YFSETQ. The CDR3 sequence is 14 residues long. Here the CDR3 reads CASTPSGALNEQFF. The DNA of the CDR3 is TGCGCCAGCACGCCTAGCGGAGCCCTCAATGAGCAGTTCTTC.

The V and J genes are TRBV6-4 and TRBJ2-7; a weak D match, TRBD1 (5 bases). This CDR3 is 14 amino acids long. Germline CDR1 is MRHNA and CDR2 is SNTAGT. Trimming removed 6 bases from V and 4 bases from J, with 16 bases in between. The CDR3 DNA follows: TGTGCCAGCAGAATCAGGGCCCCAATATACGAGCAGTACTTC. Its translation is CASRIRAPIYEQYF.

Notes on this clone: This may be a read error, as it is one base from a much larger clone. The rearrangement links TRBV5-4 to TRBJ2-7, with D possibly being TRBD1 (5 bases). Trimming shortened V by 2 bases and J by 3 bases, and 6 bases separated the two germline ends. This CDR3 comprises 12 residues. CDR1 is SGHNT, CDR2 YYREEE, per germline (reference sequence). In DNA form, the CDR3 reads TGTGCCAGCAGCTTCGACAGCTACGAGCAGTACTTC. Translating it yields CASSFDSYEQYF.

This clone was observed a handful of times. The chain recombines TRBV5-1 with TRBJ2-1, with 7 bases aligning to TRBD2. The CDR3 is 14 residues long. Losses at the gene ends were 4 bases for V and 7 bases for J; bases not matched to a gene: 8. Germline assignment: CDR1 SGHRS and CDR2 YFSETQ. CDR3 in DNA: TGCGCCAGCAGCGCTAGCGGTCTAGGTAATGAGCAGTTCTTC. Translating it yields CASSASGLGNEQFF.

CDR3: CASRGQLSGANVLTF. CDR3 nucleotides: TGTGCCAGCAGGGGACAGCTCTCTGGGGCCAACGTCCTGACTTTC. The chain uses TRBV5-4 and TRBJ2-6, with 7 bases aligning to TRBD1. The CDR3 totals 15 residues. J gave up 0 bases and V 5 bases, and 2 bases lay outside the gene matches. Germline CDR1 SGHNT, CDR2 YYREEE (reference sequence).

This chain joins TRBV27 and TRBJ2-3; 8 bases match TRBD1. Germline CDR1 MNHEY, CDR2 SMNVEV (reference sequence). The CDR3 totals 14 residues. Trimming at V came to 1 base and at J to 3 bases, leaving 0 bases not matched to a gene. The CDR3 coding sequence is TGTGCCAGCAGTTTATACAGGGGGACAGATACGCAGTATTTT. It translates to CASSLYRGTDTQYF.

This clone occurred a few times. The rearrangement joins TRBV7-9 to TRBJ1-1; D remains ambiguous. The ends were cut back, 3 bases at V and 1 base at J, with 9 bases in the middle. Germline assignment: CDR1 SEHNR and CDR2 FQNEAQ (reference sequence). The CDR3 totals 14 residues. CDR3 protein: CASSFTDGNTEAFF. The CDR3 coding sequence is TGTGCCAGCAGCTTCACAGACGGGAACACTGAAGCTTTCTTT.

The rearrangement uses TRBV6-5 and TRBJ1-1; D might be TRBD1 (5 bases). The CDR3 totals 13 residues. The ends were cut back, 6 bases at V and 1 base at J, with 9 bases in the middle. Per germline, CDR1 MNHEY and CDR2 SVGAGI. This chain's CDR3 is CASRPTGNTEAFF. CDR3 in DNA: TGTGCCAGCAGACCCACAGGGAACACTGAAGCTTTCTTT.

The chain carries TRBV7-2 and TRBJ2-5; TRBD2 might be the D (6 bases). The CDR3 spans 15 residues. The germline gives CDR1 SGHTA, CDR2 FQGNSA. V gave up 6 bases and J gave up 5 bases, with 19 bases separating them. The CDR3 DNA sequence: TGTGCCAGCAGTCCAACGGGACTCGTCGCCGAGACCCAGTACTTC. The encoded protein is CASSPTGLVAETQYF.

This CDR3 reads CASTPQEGTEAFF. CDR3 coding DNA: TGTGCCAGCACCCCTCAGGAGGGTACTGAAGCTTTCTTT. This chain connects TRBV12-3 or TRBV12-4 to TRBJ1-1; no definite D call. The ends were cut back, 7 bases at V and 5 bases at J, with 14 bases in the middle. The CDR3 has 13 amino acids.

The CDR3 DNA reads as TGCGCCAGCAGCCGATCCGGACTCACCGGGGAGCTGTTTTTT. Its translation: CASSRSGLTGELFF. The rearrangement joins TRBV4-3 to TRBJ2-2, with TRBD2 as a possible D gene (5 bases). Germline-derived CDR1 and CDR2 are LGHNA and YSLEER. The CDR3 length is 14 residues. V lost 4 bases and J lost 4, with 10 bases in between.

This chain joins TRBV9 and TRBJ2-1; TRBD2 matches at 7 bases. Germline V CDR1 and CDR2: SGDLS, YYNGEE. V lost 2 bases and J lost 2; bases outside the gene matches: 4. The CDR3 extends over 15 amino acids. Here the CDR3 reads CASSVLSGAYNEQFF. In DNA, the CDR3 is TGTGCCAGCAGCGTTTTAAGCGGGGCCTACAATGAGCAGTTCTTC.

The genes are TRBV24-1 and TRBJ2-1; the match to TRBD2 covers 9 bases. The CDR3 totals 15 residues. In germline, CDR1 is KGHDR, CDR2 SFDVKD. V shed 3 bases and J 8 bases; nucleotides not matched to a gene: 7. CDR3 sequence (DNA): TGTGCCACCAGTGATGTCCCGGGACTAGCAGATGAGCAGTTCTTC. Its protein product is CATSDVPGLADEQFF.

The V call is TRBV6-5, the J call TRBJ1-1, with no clear D. The germline gives CDR1 MNHEY, CDR2 SVGAGI. V lost 2 bases, J lost 0 bases, and 10 bases lay in between. There are 15 residues in the CDR3. The DNA for the CDR3 is TGTGCCAGCAGTTACGTTTATCCTATGAACACTGAAGCTTTCTTT. Translation: CASSYVYPMNTEAFF.

V is TRBV6-4 and J is TRBJ2-7; D may be TRBD1 (5 bases). V was trimmed by 4 bases and J by 6 bases, leaving 13 bases between them. Germline loops: CDR1 MRHNA, CDR2 SNTAGT. The CDR3 is made up of 13 amino acids. In nucleotides, the CDR3 is TGTGCCAGCAGTGGACAGCCGATGTCCGAGCAGTACTTC. Amino acid sequence: CASSGQPMSEQYF.

The chain joins TRBV4-2 to TRBJ2-2, with TRBD2 matching 8 bases. In germline, CDR1 is LGHNA, CDR2 YNFKEQ. This CDR3 spans 17 amino acids. The trim removed 0 bases at V and 0 bases at J, leaving 3 bases unmatched. CDR3 loop: CASSQDSSGPNTGELFF. CDR3 DNA sequence: TGTGCCAGCAGCCAAGATTCTAGCGGGCCGAACACCGGGGAGCTGTTTTTT.

Remarks on this clone: Mismatch with germline at one junction end may stem from a read error. The V call is TRBV29-1, the J call TRBJ1-2, with TRBD1 matching 9 bases. Germline V gives CDR1 SQVTM, CDR2 ANQGSEA. The CDR3 runs to 12 residues. CDR3 protein: CSVEGQGRQASF. The CDR3, as DNA: TGCAGCGTTGAGGGACAGGGCCGTCAAGCAAGCTTC.